This is a list of T cell receptor beta chains from one sample in a study of circulating CD8 cells and anti-PD-1 response in melanoma. TCRdb reprocessed the reads with MiXCR, giving one entry per CDR3 protein. This sample has approximately 530 distinct CDR3 sequences, with about a tenth found just once. This specimen was CD8+ T cells from PBMCs, taken at baseline or after one month of anti-PD-1 therapy (not recorded which). These receptors all stem from a human donor with melanoma. Each CDR3 is given with its conserved first and last residue. Each record gives: V gene, clone size, J gene, CDR3 protein. The size entry is marked missing in some rows and otherwise reads once, few, many or a size class.

TRBV27	large	TRBJ1-1	CASSLRALNTEAFF
TRBV7-2	large	TRBJ1-5	CASSLVHAPNQPQHF
TRBV7-8	medium-sized	TRBJ2-2	CASSWPGTGRGTGELFF
TRBV2	medium-sized	TRBJ1-1	CASRKSLDRGGTEAFF
TRBV7-2	medium-sized	TRBJ2-7	CASSLVEKGEQYF
TRBV3-1	large	TRBJ2-1	CASSQVPLLSGGNSYNEQFF
TRBV10-3	few	TRBJ2-2	CAISGELAGNTGELFF
TRBV30	medium-sized	TRBJ1-1	CAWEDRINTEAFF
TRBV27	large	TRBJ2-5	CATRQGETQYF
TRBV4-2	large	TRBJ2-7	CASSQDLTSGWQYF
TRBV6-5	large	TRBJ2-2	CASSHPGTGNTGELFF
TRBV19	medium-sized	TRBJ2-1	CASSMMALRNEQFF
TRBV9	medium-sized	TRBJ2-2	CASSVRPNTGELFF
TRBV29-1	medium-sized	TRBJ1-1	CSALGTVNTEAFF
TRBV29-1	large	TRBJ2-7	CSVESGGFHEQYF
TRBV27	large	TRBJ2-3	CASSLMASGLTDTQYF
TRBV28	medium-sized	TRBJ2-1	CASSPPGERGVYNEQFF
TRBV23-1	medium-sized	TRBJ2-5	CASSLRETGPQETQYF
TRBV28	medium-sized	TRBJ2-7	CASSPLYEQYF
TRBV2	medium-sized	TRBJ2-5	CASTELASETQYF
TRBV25-1	large	TRBJ2-2	CASEQGIGELFF
TRBV2	medium-sized	TRBJ1-2	CASMEANYGYTF
TRBV6-1	large	TRBJ1-6	CASSEAYRANSPLHF
TRBV20-1	large	TRBJ2-2	CSASSTGELFF
TRBV29-1	large	TRBJ1-1	CSSREGIGTEAFF
TRBV7-3	large	TRBJ2-1	CASSPSGGAVDEQFF
TRBV3-1	large	TRBJ2-7	CASSRGTLAGLYEQYF
TRBV7-2	-	TRBJ1-1	CASRGTGPVEAFF
TRBV29-1	medium-sized	TRBJ2-5	CSVEGGFGSVQETQYF
TRBV27	large	TRBJ2-3	CASSLRQGADTQYF
TRBV7-9	large	TRBJ1-2	CASSQTGLYGYTF
TRBV3-1	hyperexpanded	TRBJ2-7	CASSPSGGLGYEQYF
TRBV27	hyperexpanded	TRBJ1-2	CASRVQGANYGYTF
TRBV4-2	large	TRBJ2-7	CASSQGATASYEQYF
TRBV20-1	large	TRBJ2-5	CSARRAGRETQYF
TRBV4-2	medium-sized	TRBJ1-1	CASSHPSEGGGTEAFF
TRBV19	large	TRBJ2-4	CATEDRANIQYF
TRBV6-5	large	TRBJ2-1	CASSYSSGGAGNEQFF
TRBV5-6	medium-sized	TRBJ2-4	CASSLGTERGHF
TRBV27	large	TRBJ1-5	CASSLSLAGGMAQPQHF
TRBV5-6	-	TRBJ1-3	CASSFSRLGGNTIYF
TRBV28	medium-sized	TRBJ2-1	CASSAFTGASLNEQFF
TRBV27	large	TRBJ2-1	CASSLGGSSYNEQFF
TRBV19	large	TRBJ1-2	CASRTAATGYTF
TRBV24-1	-	TRBJ1-2	CATSDGDGNHGYTF
TRBV27	medium-sized	TRBJ1-2	CASSLSTGEGGYTF